A single T cell receptor (beta chain) is shown here with its context. What it recognizes is unknown. The primer mix had 60 Vbeta and 13 Jbeta primers. Sequencing was performed with immunoSEQ multiplex PCR; in TCRdb, only in-frame clones are kept and a portion is missing. Its listing shows 100,000 to 150,000 clones. This sample was included in a study of cytomegalovirus exposure and HLA in healthy donors. Study-level findings and limits: A further, later analysis showed that HLA-associated TCR beta chains (compared with equally common others) were more clonally expanded.

V gave up 3 bases and J gave up 1 base; unmatched junction bases: 6. The germline V gene has CDR1 MNHEY and CDR2 SMNVEV (reference sequence). This CDR3 spans 16 amino acids. This sequence originates from a man in his thirties or forties in good health and CMV-seronegative. This chain links TRBV27 with TRBJ1-3; 7 bases are shared with TRBD1. Material: PBMCs. In DNA, the CDR3 is TGTGCCAGCAGTTTGACATGGGACAGTTCTGGAAACACCATATATTTT. Translation gives CASSLTWDSSGNTIYF.